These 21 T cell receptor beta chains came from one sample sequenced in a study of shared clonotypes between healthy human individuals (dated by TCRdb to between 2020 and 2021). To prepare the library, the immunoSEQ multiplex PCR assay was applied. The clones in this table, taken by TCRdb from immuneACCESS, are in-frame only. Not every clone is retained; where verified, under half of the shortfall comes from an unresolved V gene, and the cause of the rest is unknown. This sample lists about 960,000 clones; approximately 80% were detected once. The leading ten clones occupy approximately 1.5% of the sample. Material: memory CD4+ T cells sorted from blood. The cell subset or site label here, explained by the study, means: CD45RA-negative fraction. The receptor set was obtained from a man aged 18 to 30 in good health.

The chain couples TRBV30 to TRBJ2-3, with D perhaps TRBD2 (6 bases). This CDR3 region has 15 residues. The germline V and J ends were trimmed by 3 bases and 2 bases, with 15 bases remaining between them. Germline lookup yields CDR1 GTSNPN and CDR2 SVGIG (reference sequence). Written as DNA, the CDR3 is TGTGCCTGGAGGGTGATGCGGGGCTACACAGATACGCAGTATTTT. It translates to CAWRVMRGYTDTQYF.

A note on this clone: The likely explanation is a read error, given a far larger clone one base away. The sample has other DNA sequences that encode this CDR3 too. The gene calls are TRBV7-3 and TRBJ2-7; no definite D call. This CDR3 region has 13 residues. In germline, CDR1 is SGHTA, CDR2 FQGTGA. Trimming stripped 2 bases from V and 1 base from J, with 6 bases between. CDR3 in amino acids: CASSLGVSYEQYF. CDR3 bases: TGTGCCAGCAGCTTAGGCGTGTCCTACGAGCAGTACTTC.

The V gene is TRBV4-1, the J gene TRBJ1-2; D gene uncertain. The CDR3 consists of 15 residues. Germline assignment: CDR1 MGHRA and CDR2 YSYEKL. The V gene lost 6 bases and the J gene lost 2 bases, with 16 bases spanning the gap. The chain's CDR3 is CASRQPTTGNYGYTF. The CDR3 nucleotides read TGCGCCAGCAGGCAACCAACGACGGGGAACTATGGCTACACCTTC.

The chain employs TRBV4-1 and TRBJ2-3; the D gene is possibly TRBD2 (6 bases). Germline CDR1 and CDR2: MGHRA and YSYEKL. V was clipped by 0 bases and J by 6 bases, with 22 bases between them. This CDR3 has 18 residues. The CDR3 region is CASSQEPGGSGILDTQYF. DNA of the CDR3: TGCGCCAGCAGCCAAGAACCCGGGGGTTCGGGGATTTTGGATACGCAGTATTTT.

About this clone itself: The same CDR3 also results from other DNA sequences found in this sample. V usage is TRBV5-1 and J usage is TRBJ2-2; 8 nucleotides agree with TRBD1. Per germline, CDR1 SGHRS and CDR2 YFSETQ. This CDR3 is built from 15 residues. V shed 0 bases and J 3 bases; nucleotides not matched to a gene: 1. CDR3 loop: CASSLGQGYTGELFF. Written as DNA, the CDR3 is TGCGCCAGCAGCTTGGGACAGGGGTACACCGGGGAGCTGTTTTTT.

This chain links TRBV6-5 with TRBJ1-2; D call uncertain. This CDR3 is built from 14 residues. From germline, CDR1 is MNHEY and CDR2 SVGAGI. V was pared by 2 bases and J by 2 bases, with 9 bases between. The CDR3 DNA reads TGTGCCAGCAGTTACGCTCCAGTGAACTATGGCTACACCTTC. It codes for CASSYAPVNYGYTF.

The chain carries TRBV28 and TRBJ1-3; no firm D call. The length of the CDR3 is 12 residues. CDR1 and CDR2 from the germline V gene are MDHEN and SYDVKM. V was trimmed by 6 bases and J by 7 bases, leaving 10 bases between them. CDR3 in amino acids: CASSRIRNTIYF. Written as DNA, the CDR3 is TGTGCCAGCAGCCGGATTAGGAACACCATATATTTT.

DNA for the CDR3: TGTGCCAGCAGTGCCCACAGGGGCGTGAACGTGAGATACACCTTC. This codes for CASSAHRGVNVRYTF. The rearrangement links TRBV28 to TRBJ1-2, with 7 positions matching TRBD1. Germline loops: CDR1 MDHEN, CDR2 SYDVKM. The CDR3 has 15 amino acids. V trimming: 5 bases; J trimming: 11 bases; junction bases outside the gene matches: 17.

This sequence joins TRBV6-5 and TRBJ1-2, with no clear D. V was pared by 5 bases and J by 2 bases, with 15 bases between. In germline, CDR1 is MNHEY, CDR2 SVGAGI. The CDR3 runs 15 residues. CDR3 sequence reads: CASSPREDGNYGYTF. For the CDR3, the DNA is TGTGCCAGCAGTCCTCGGGAGGACGGGAACTATGGCTACACCTTC.

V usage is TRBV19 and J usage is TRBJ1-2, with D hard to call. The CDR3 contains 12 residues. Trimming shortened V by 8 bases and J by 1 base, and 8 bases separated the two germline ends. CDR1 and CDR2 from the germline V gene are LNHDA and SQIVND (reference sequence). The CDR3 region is CASFGGNYGYTF. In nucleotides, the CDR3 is TGTGCCAGTTTCGGTGGTAACTATGGCTACACCTTC. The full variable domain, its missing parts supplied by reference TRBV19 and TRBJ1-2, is DGGITQSPKYLFRKEGQNVTLSCEQNLNHDAMYWYRQDPGQGLRLIYYSQIVNDFQKGDIAEGYSVSREKKESFPLTVTSAQKNPTAFYLCASFGGNYGYTFGSGTRLTVV.

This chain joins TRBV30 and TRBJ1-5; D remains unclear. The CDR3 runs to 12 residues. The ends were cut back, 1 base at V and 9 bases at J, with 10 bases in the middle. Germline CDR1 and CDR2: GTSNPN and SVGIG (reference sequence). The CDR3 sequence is CAWSGVRGPQHF. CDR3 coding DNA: TGTGCCTGGAGTGGAGTGAGAGGGCCCCAGCATTTT.

In nucleotides, the CDR3 is TGCGCCAGCGCGGGACCCTCAGTCGCCGGGGAGCTGTTTTTT. This codes for CASAGPSVAGELFF. The chain has TRBV5-1 and TRBJ2-2; possible D gene TRBD2, 6 bases. With 7 bases removed from V and 6 bases from J, the gap between germline ends came to 16 bases. CDR1 is SGHRS, CDR2 YFSETQ, per germline. The CDR3 is 14 amino acids. Supplemented by reference TRBV5-1 and TRBJ2-2, the full variable domain reads KAGVTQTPRYLIKTRGQQVTLSCSPISGHRSVSWYQQTPGQGLQFLFEYFSETQRNKGNFPGRFSGRQFSNSRSEMNVSTLELGDSALYLCASAGPSVAGELFFGEGSRLTVL.

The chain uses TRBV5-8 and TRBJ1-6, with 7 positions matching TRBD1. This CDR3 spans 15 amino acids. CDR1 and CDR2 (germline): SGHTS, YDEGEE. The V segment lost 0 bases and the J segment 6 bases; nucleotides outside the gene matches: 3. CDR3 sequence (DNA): TGTGCCAGCAGCTTGGGTCAGGGGGTTAATTCACCCCTCCACTTT. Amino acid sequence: CASSLGQGVNSPLHF. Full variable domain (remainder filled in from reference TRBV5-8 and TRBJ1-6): EAGVTQSPTHLIKTRGQQATLRCSPISGHTSVYWYQQALGLGLQFLLWYDEGEERNRGNFPPRFSGRQFPNYSSELNVNALELEDSALYLCASSLGQGVNSPLHFGNGTRLTVT.

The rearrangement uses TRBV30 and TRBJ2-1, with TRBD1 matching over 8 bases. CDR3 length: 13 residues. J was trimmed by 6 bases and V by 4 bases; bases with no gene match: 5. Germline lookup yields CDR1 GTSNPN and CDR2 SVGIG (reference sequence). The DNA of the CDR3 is TGTGCCTGGAACCGGGACAGGACCAATGAGCAGTTCTTC. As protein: CAWNRDRTNEQFF.

This CDR3 is CASSLAVSGSFKGKNEQFF. As DNA, the CDR3 is TGTGCCAGCAGCTTAGCGGTTAGCGGGAGTTTCAAGGGTAAAAATGAGCAGTTCTTC. This chain joins TRBV7-2 and TRBJ2-1; 9 bases line up with TRBD2. V lost 0 bases to trimming and J lost 7 bases; unmatched junction nucleotides: 16. The CDR3 sequence is 19 residues long. Germline assignment: CDR1 SGHTA and CDR2 FQGNSA.

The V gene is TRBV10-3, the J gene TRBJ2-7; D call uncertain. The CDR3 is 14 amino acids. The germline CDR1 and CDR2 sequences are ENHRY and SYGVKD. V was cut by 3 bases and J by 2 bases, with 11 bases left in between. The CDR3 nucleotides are TGTGCCATCAGTGAACGAGACGGACCCTACGAGCAGTACTTC. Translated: CAISERDGPYEQYF.

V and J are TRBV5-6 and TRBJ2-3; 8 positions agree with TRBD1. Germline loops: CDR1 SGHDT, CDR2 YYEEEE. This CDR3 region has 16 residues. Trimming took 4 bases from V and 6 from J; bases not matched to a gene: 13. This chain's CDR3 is CASSRGLDRASDTQYF. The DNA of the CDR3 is TGTGCCAGCAGCCGGGGGCTGGACAGGGCCTCTGATACGCAGTATTTT.

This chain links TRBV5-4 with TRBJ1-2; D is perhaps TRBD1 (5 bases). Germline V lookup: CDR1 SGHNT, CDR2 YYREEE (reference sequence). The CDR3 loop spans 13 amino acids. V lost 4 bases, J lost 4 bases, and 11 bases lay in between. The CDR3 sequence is CASSPDRVYGYTF. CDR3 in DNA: TGTGCCAGCAGCCCCGACAGAGTCTATGGCTACACCTTC.

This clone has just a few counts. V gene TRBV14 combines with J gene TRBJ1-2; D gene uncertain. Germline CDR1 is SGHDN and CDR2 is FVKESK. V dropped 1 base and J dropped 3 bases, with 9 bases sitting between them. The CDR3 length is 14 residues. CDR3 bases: TGTGCCAGCAGCCAAGGAGGTCGTGACTATGGCTACACCTTC. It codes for CASSQGGRDYGYTF.

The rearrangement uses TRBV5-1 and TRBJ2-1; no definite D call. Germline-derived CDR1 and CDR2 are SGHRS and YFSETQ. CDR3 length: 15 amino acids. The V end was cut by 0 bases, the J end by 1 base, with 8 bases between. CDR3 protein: CASSLEVGSYNEQFF. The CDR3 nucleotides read TGCGCCAGCAGCTTGGAGGTAGGGTCCTACAATGAGCAGTTCTTC. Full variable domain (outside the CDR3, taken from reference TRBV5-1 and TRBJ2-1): KAGVTQTPRYLIKTRGQQVTLSCSPISGHRSVSWYQQTPGQGLQFLFEYFSETQRNKGNFPGRFSGRQFSNSRSEMNVSTLELGDSALYLCASSLEVGSYNEQFFGPGTRLTVL.

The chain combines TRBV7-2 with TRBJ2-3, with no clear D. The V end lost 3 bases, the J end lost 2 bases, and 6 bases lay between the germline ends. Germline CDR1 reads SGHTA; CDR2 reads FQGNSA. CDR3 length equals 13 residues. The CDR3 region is CASSFIYTDTQYF. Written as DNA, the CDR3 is TGTGCCAGCAGCTTTATATACACAGATACGCAGTATTTT.